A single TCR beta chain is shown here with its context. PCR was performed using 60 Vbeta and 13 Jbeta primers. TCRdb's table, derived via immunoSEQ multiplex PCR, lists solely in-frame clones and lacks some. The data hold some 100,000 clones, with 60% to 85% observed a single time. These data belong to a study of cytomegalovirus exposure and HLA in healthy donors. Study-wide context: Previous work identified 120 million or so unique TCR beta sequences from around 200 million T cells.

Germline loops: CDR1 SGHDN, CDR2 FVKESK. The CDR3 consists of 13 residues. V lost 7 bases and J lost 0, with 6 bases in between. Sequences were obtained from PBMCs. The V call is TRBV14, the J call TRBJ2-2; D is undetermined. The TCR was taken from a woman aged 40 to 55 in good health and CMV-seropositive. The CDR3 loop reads CASTPTNTGELFF. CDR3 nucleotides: TGTGCCAGCACCCCCACGAACACCGGGGAGCTGTTTTTT.